These 28 T cell receptor beta chains were all obtained from the same sample, sequenced in a study of control samples from healthy donors and cancer patients. Sequencing was performed with immunoSEQ multiplex PCR; in TCRdb, only in-frame clones are kept and a portion is missing. The sample lists approximately 90,000 clones, 70% to 90% occurring once. The sample comprised blood. The receptors shown here come from a woman in her thirties or forties in good health.

This sequence joins TRBV5-4 and TRBJ2-6; no firm D call. The CDR3 is 17 amino acids. V shed 0 bases and J shed 2 bases, with 12 bases lying between them. Germline lookup yields CDR1 SGHNT and CDR2 YYREEE (reference sequence). CDR3 coding DNA: TGTGCCAGCAGCTTGGGGGGTAGGCTCCCTGGGGCCAACGTCCTGACTTTC. Translation gives CASSLGGRLPGANVLTF. Full variable domain (rest looked up from reference TRBV5-4 and TRBJ2-6): ETGVTQSPTHLIKTRGQQVTLRCSSQSGHNTVSWYQQALGQGPQFIFQYYREEENGRGNFPPRFSGLQFPNYSSELNVNALELDDSALYLCASSLGGRLPGANVLTFGAGSRLTVL.

The V call is TRBV9, the J call TRBJ1-4; D call uncertain. Germline assignment: CDR1 SGDLS and CDR2 YYNGEE. Trimming cost V 0 bases and J 0 bases, with 9 bases left between them. The CDR3 contains 16 residues. CDR3 nucleotide sequence: TGTGCCAGCAGCGTAGGAGTCTTGGCAACTAATGAAAAACTGTTTTTT. Residues: CASSVGVLATNEKLFF.

The rearrangement uses TRBV13 and TRBJ1-4, with D uncertain. The CDR3 contains 13 residues. CDR1 is PRHDT and CDR2 is FYEKMQ in the germline V gene (reference sequence). Trimming pared 0 bases from V and 14 bases from J, leaving 13 bases between. The CDR3 protein is CASSLGGSRRLFF. CDR3 in DNA: TGTGCCAGCAGCTTAGGAGGGTCTAGGAGGCTGTTTTTT.

The chain has TRBV7-3 and TRBJ2-1, with 8 positions matching TRBD1. Germline CDR1 reads SGHTA; CDR2 reads FQGTGA. J was trimmed by 3 bases and V by 5 bases; bases with no gene match: 3. The CDR3 runs 14 residues. The CDR3 loop is CASSTGTGYNEQFF. In DNA form, the CDR3 reads TGTGCCAGCAGCACGGGGACAGGCTACAATGAGCAGTTCTTC.

The genes are TRBV7-8 and TRBJ1-4; D gene uncertain. Germline CDR1 and CDR2: SGHVS and FQNEAQ. This CDR3 contains 14 residues. V dropped 1 base and J dropped 7 bases, with 10 bases sitting between them. DNA for the CDR3: TGTGCCAGCAGCTTAGGGCCCGGAGGTGAAAAACTGTTTTTT. Amino acid sequence: CASSLGPGGEKLFF.

The chain's CDR3 is CASSRPGPSWELFF. In nucleotides, the CDR3 is TGTGCCAGTAGTAGACCGGGACCTTCGTGGGAGCTGTTTTTT. The chain carries TRBV19 and TRBJ2-2; possibly TRBD1 or TRBD2 for D (5 bases each). The CDR3 runs 14 residues. V was cut by 4 bases and J by 9 bases, with 15 bases left in between. The germline V gene encodes CDR1 LNHDA and CDR2 SQIVND (reference sequence).

This chain connects TRBV19 to TRBJ1-2; D perhaps matches TRBD1 (6 bases). Germline loops: CDR1 LNHDA, CDR2 SQIVND (reference sequence). Trimming stripped 5 bases from V and 1 base from J, with 14 bases between. The CDR3 runs to 15 residues. The CDR3 DNA follows: TGTGCCAGTAGTTTCACGGACAGTCTTAACTATGGCTACACCTTC. Translating gives CASSFTDSLNYGYTF. Supplemented by reference TRBV19 and TRBJ1-2, the full variable domain reads DGGITQSPKYLFRKEGQNVTLSCEQNLNHDAMYWYRQDPGQGLRLIYYSQIVNDFQKGDIAEGYSVSREKKESFPLTVTSAQKNPTAFYLCASSFTDSLNYGYTFGSGTRLTVV.

The rearrangement uses TRBV15 and TRBJ1-2; D remains unclear. Germline CDR1 LNHNV, CDR2 YYDKDF (reference sequence). V gave up 6 bases and J gave up 2 bases, with 16 bases separating them. The CDR3 extends over 15 amino acids. The CDR3 bases are TGTGCCACCAGGAGGACTCCATCACAAAACTATGGCTACACCTTC. As protein: CATRRTPSQNYGYTF.

The genes are TRBV5-1 and TRBJ2-1, with 12 bases aligning to TRBD2. The V segment lost 4 bases and the J segment 9 bases; nucleotides outside the gene matches: 8. The CDR3 length is 15 residues. Germline-derived CDR1 and CDR2 are SGHRS and YFSETQ. The CDR3 DNA reads TGCGCCAGCAGCCTTCCACTAGCGGGGGGTGTTGAGCAGTTCTTC. As protein: CASSLPLAGGVEQFF.

This chain links TRBV20-1 with TRBJ2-5, with D possibly TRBD2 on 5 matching bases. Trimming pared 3 bases from V and 3 bases from J, leaving 14 bases between. The CDR3 loop spans 14 amino acids. Germline V gene lookup returns CDR1 DFQATT and CDR2 SNEGSKA (reference sequence). As DNA, the CDR3 is TGCAGTGCTAGTTCCGGGGTCGCCGAAGAGACCCAGTACTTC. Translation: CSASSGVAEETQYF.

The chain has TRBV7-9 and TRBJ2-5; unclear D gene. Germline values: CDR1 SEHNR, CDR2 FQNEAQ (reference sequence). CDR3 length: 12 residues. V lost 7 bases to trimming and J lost 4 bases, with 10 bases between them. CDR3 sequence reads: CASIPDGETQYF. The CDR3 nucleotides are TGTGCCAGCATCCCTGACGGAGAGACCCAGTACTTC.

This chain joins TRBV12-3 or TRBV12-4 and TRBJ1-1, with 7 bases fitting TRBD1. The V gene end was trimmed by 5 bases and the J gene end by 5 bases; junction bases not matched to a gene: 2. This CDR3 contains 12 residues. The CDR3 DNA sequence: TGTGCCAGCAGTCCACAGGGGACTGAAGCTTTCTTT. It translates to CASSPQGTEAFF.

This chain uses TRBV9 with TRBJ1-3; 7 nucleotides line up with TRBD1. V trimming: 3 bases; J trimming: 4 bases; junction bases outside the gene matches: 7. There are 15 residues in the CDR3. The germline gives CDR1 SGDLS, CDR2 YYNGEE. DNA for the CDR3: TGTGCCAGCAGCGAGAGACAGGGATTGGGAAACACCATATATTTT. It codes for CASSERQGLGNTIYF.

The CDR3 DNA sequence: TGTGCCAGCAGTGGGTTGTTCAGGGAAGGCGAGCAGTACTTC. Its protein product is CASSGLFREGEQYF. J is TRBJ2-7 and V is TRBV2; possible D gene TRBD1, 5 bases. In germline, CDR1 is SNHLY, CDR2 FYNNEI. The CDR3 loop spans 14 amino acids. The germline V and J ends were trimmed by 4 bases and 6 bases, with 16 bases remaining between them. The full variable domain, with the rest looked up from reference TRBV2 and TRBJ2-7, is EPEVTQTPSHQVTQMGQEVILRCVPISNHLYFYWYRQILGQKVEFLVSFYNNEISEKSEIFDDQFSVERPDGSNFTLKIRSTKLEDSAMYFCASSGLFREGEQYFGPGTRLTVT.

The chain has TRBV9 and TRBJ1-1; D gene uncertain. V gave up 0 bases and J gave up 5 bases, with 14 bases separating them. CDR3 length equals 15 residues. Germline assignment: CDR1 SGDLS and CDR2 YYNGEE. CDR3: CASSVEGPGNTEAFF. The DNA of the CDR3 is TGTGCCAGCAGCGTAGAAGGGCCTGGAAATACTGAAGCTTTCTTT.

The V call is TRBV24-1, the J call TRBJ1-3; unclear D gene. V was trimmed by 4 bases and J by 3 bases, leaving 12 bases between them. This CDR3 has 15 amino acids. Germline CDR1 KGHDR, CDR2 SFDVKD. CDR3 residues: CATSDPLDNGNTIYF. Written as DNA, the CDR3 is TGTGCCACCAGTGACCCCTTGGATAATGGAAACACCATATATTTT.

This clone appeared a single time. The rearrangement uses TRBV7-2 and TRBJ2-5, with 11 bases that match TRBD1. This CDR3 has 15 amino acids. Trimming took 4 bases from V and 7 from J; bases not matched to a gene: 8. Germline lookup yields CDR1 SGHTA and CDR2 FQGNSA. CDR3 amino acids: CASSSPPGTGGTQYF. CDR3 nucleotides: TGTGCCAGCAGCTCGCCTCCCGGGACAGGGGGGACCCAGTACTTC.

This sequence joins TRBV5-1 and TRBJ2-2; 9 bases are shared with TRBD2. This CDR3 region has 18 residues. J was trimmed by 3 bases and V by 0 bases; bases with no gene match: 9. Germline CDR1 reads SGHRS; CDR2 reads YFSETQ. CDR3 amino acids: CASSLAPPGLAYTGELFF. As DNA, the CDR3 is TGCGCCAGCAGCTTGGCCCCTCCGGGACTAGCTTACACCGGGGAGCTGTTTTTT.

The chain couples TRBV18 to TRBJ1-3, with unresolved D. CDR1 is KGHSH, CDR2 LQKENI, per germline. This CDR3 has 15 amino acids. V lost 2 bases and J lost 0, with 8 bases in between. The CDR3 DNA is TGTGCCAGCTCACCAGGTCCGAGCTCTGGAAACACCATATATTTT. As protein: CASSPGPSSGNTIYF.

The rearrangement joins TRBV6-2 or TRBV6-3 to TRBJ1-1; no definite D call. There are 15 residues in the CDR3. V lost 5 bases and J lost 4, with 17 bases in between. CDR1 is MNHEY and CDR2 is SVGEGT in the germline V gene. The CDR3 DNA is TGTGCCAGCAGTCCCGCAACGGGTTTCTTCACTGAAGCTTTCTTT. The encoded protein is CASSPATGFFTEAFF.

The chain carries TRBV19 and TRBJ2-7, with 7 bases aligning to TRBD1. The CDR3 runs to 14 residues. Germline V CDR1 and CDR2: LNHDA, SQIVND (reference sequence). Trimming cost V 6 bases and J 3 bases; bases outside gene matches: 8. DNA of the CDR3: TGTGCCAGTAGACGGGACAGTACCAGCTACGAGCAGTACTTC. As protein: CASRRDSTSYEQYF.

The chain couples TRBV2 to TRBJ1-1, with TRBD1 identical over 7 bases. The CDR3 loop spans 13 amino acids. Germline-derived CDR1 and CDR2 are SNHLY and FYNNEI. With V trimmed by 6 bases and J by 6 bases, 7 bases remained unmatched. In DNA, the CDR3 is TGTGCCAGCAGGGTAACAGGGGCCCCTGAAGCTTTCTTT. Residues: CASRVTGAPEAFF.

V gene TRBV4-3 combines with J gene TRBJ1-5; 7 bases fit TRBD1. CDR1 and CDR2 from the germline V gene are LGHNA and YSLEER. J was trimmed by 7 bases and V by 11 bases; bases with no gene match: 8. The CDR3 has 12 residues. CDR3 sequence (DNA): TGCGCCCCAGGAACAGGGGTACAGCCCCAGCATTTT. It specifies CAPGTGVQPQHF.

The gene calls are TRBV7-2 and TRBJ1-4; D is undetermined. Germline CDR1 and CDR2: SGHTA and FQGNSA. V was clipped by 2 bases and J by 0 bases, with 10 bases between them. CDR3 length: 16 residues. CDR3 residues: CASSLMAFTTNEKLFF. CDR3 nucleotides: TGTGCCAGCAGCTTAATGGCCTTTACAACTAATGAAAAACTGTTTTTT. Complete variable domain (other parts from reference TRBV7-2 and TRBJ1-4): GAGVSQSPSNKVTEKGKDVELRCDPISGHTALYWYRQSLGQGLEFLIYFQGNSAPDKSGLPSDRFSAERTGGSVSTLTIQRTQQEDSAVYLCASSLMAFTTNEKLFFGSGTQLSVL.

CDR3 nucleotides: TGTGCCAGCAGTCAAAACAGGGACACTTCCTACGAGCAGTACTTC. This codes for CASSQNRDTSYEQYF. J is TRBJ2-7 and V is TRBV6-5; perhaps TRBD1 as D (6 bases). With 5 bases removed from V and 1 base from J, the gap between germline ends came to 15 bases. The CDR3 is 15 residues long. Looked up from germline, CDR1 is MNHEY and CDR2 is SVGAGI.

The chain recombines TRBV7-8 with TRBJ1-1, with TRBD1 identical over 9 bases. The CDR3 has 19 residues. Germline CDR1 reads SGHVS; CDR2 reads FQNEAQ. V lost 7 bases and J lost 4; bases outside the gene matches: 22. CDR3 loop: CASTNVVGGQGFGGTEAFF. In nucleotides, the CDR3 is TGTGCCAGCACCAATGTGGTGGGGGGACAGGGATTTGGTGGCACTGAAGCTTTCTTT.

Only one count was recorded for this clone. Compared with germline, one end of the junction differs, possibly owing to a read error. The chain is built from TRBV5-5 and TRBJ2-7; 9 bases fit TRBD1. Germline lookup yields CDR1 SGHKS and CDR2 YYEKEE (reference sequence). The length of the CDR3 is 14 residues. The CDR3 nucleotides are TGTGCCAGCAGCTTCCCACAGGGGGCCTACGAGCAGCACTTC. It yields the protein CASSFPQGAYEQHF.

The chain couples TRBV21-1 to TRBJ1-1. TRBV21-1 is reported as a pseudogene. This CDR3 contains 14 residues. The CDR3 DNA sequence: TGTGCCAACAGAACCCCCCCTTTGAACACTGAAGCTTTCTTT. This codes for CANRTPPLNTEAFF.